Here is one T cell receptor (beta chain) with its context. Its antigen is not known. CDR3 length equals 13 residues. These data come from a study of T-cell reconstitution after alpha-beta-depleted transplantation in children. Construction of the TCRbeta library involved unique molecular identifiers. One entry per CDR3 protein, called by TCRdb with MiXCR from the PCR reads. This sample yields 700,000 to 950,000 distinct CDR3 sequences, of which approximately 15% are seen a single time; approximately 5% belongs to the top ten. Study-wide findings and caveats: The origin of alpha-beta T cells about two months after transplant was reportedly several hundred expanded graft clones. At day 60, the high TCRbeta diversity found in some patients originated from recipient T cells and thymic progenitors that had survived. From newly produced T cells came most of the T-cell counts and diversity one year after transplant.

The J gene is TRBJ1-1, the V gene TRBV21-1; TRBD1 is the table's D call and was not checked against the DNA. TRBV21-1 is a pseudogene locus. This receptor was obtained from a male patient younger than 18 who had a stem cell transplant for acute lymphoblastic leukemia, so the T cells may come from the graft donor. The material sequenced was PBMCs, mostly from graft donor cells, taken 360 days after TCRalphabeta/CD19-depleted stem cell transplant. The CDR3: CASTLRVSTEAFF. CDR3 coding DNA: TGTGCCAGCACGCTCAGGGTGAGCACTGAAGCTTTCTTT.